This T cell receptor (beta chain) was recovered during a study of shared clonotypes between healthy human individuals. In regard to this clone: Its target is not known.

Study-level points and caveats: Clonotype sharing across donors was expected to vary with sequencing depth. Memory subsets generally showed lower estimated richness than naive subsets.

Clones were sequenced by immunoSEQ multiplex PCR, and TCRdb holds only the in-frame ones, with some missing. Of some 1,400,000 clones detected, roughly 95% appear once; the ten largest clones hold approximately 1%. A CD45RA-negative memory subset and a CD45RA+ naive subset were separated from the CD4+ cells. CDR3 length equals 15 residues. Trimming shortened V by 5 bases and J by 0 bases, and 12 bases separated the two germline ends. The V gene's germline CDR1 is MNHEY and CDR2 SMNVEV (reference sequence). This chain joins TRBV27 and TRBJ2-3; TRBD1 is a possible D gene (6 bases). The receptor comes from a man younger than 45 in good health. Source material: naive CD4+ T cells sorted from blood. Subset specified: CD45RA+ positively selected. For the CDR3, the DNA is TGTGCCAGCAGTGCCTACAGGGAGAGCACAGATACGCAGTATTTT. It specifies CASSAYRESTDTQYF.